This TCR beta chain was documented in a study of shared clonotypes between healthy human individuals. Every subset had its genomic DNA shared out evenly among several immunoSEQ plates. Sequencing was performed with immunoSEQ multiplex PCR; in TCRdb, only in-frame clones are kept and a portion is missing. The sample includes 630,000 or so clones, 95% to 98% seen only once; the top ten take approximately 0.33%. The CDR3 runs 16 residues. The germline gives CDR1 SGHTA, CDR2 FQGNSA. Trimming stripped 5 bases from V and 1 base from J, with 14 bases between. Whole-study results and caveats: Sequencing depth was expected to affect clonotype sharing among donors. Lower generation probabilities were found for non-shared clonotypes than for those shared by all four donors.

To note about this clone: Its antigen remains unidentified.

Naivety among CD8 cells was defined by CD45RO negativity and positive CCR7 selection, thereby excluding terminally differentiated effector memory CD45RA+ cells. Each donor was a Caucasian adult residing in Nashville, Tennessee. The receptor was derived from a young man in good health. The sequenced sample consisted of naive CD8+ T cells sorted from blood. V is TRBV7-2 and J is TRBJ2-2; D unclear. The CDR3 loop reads CASSPQFGMNTGELFF. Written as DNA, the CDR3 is TGTGCCAGCAGCCCACAATTCGGTATGAACACCGGGGAGCTGTTTTTT.